These 25 T cell receptor beta chains came from one sample sequenced in a study of neurological immune-mediated disorders. TCRdb ran MiXCR on the 5' RACE reads and lists one entry per CDR3 protein. Of about 46,000 distinct CDR3 sequences in the sample, 3.5% to 5% were seen once. The sequenced sample was PBMCs. These receptors all come from a woman aged 55-75 years with multiple sclerosis.

This clonotype was seen repeatedly, ten times or more. The chain uses TRBV27 and TRBJ2-3, with 8 bases fitting TRBD1. The ends lost 4 bases at V and 3 bases at J; junction bases unmatched: 6. The CDR3 is 15 residues long. Germline values: CDR1 MNHEY, CDR2 SMNVEV (reference sequence). CDR3 DNA sequence: TGTGCCAGCAGTTCTGACAGGGGTGGAACAGATACGCAGTATTTT. The encoded protein is CASSSDRGGTDTQYF.

This clonotype showed up many times. The chain joins TRBV7-9 to TRBJ1-1; D gene unclear. V was shortened by 2 bases and J by 7 bases, with 8 bases between the two germline ends. Looked up from germline, CDR1 is SEHNR and CDR2 is FQNEAQ (reference sequence). This CDR3 is built from 12 residues. DNA of the CDR3: TGTGCCAGCAGCTTAACAACATTTGAAGCTTTCTTT. It is translated as CASSLTTFEAFF.

This clonotype was detected many times. V is TRBV7-2 and J is TRBJ2-1; a possible D gene is TRBD2 (5 bases). CDR1 and CDR2 (germline): SGHTA, FQGNSA. The length of the CDR3 is 14 residues. The V end lost 5 bases, the J end lost 7 bases, and 15 bases lay between the germline ends. The CDR3 bases are TGTGCCAGCAGCCACTCGAGTAGCGCGAATGAGCAGTTCTTC. It codes for CASSHSSSANEQFF.

J is TRBJ1-1 and V is TRBV6-5, with D tentatively TRBD1 (5 bases). V shed 2 bases and J shed 0 bases, with 7 bases lying between them. This CDR3 spans 14 amino acids. Germline V CDR1 and CDR2: MNHEY, SVGAGI. The CDR3 loop is CASSYRGLNTEAFF. The CDR3 nucleotides read TGTGCCAGCAGTTACAGGGGTTTGAACACTGAAGCTTTCTTT.

This clonotype was seen ten or more times. V usage is TRBV9 and J usage is TRBJ1-5; TRBD1 matches 7 bases. From germline, CDR1 is SGDLS and CDR2 YYNGEE. The CDR3 contains 14 residues. V trimming: 7 bases; J trimming: 6 bases; junction bases outside the gene matches: 10. The CDR3 sequence: CASGTGDLGQPQHF. CDR3 coding DNA: TGTGCCAGCGGAACAGGGGACTTGGGTCAGCCCCAGCATTTT. Full variable domain (remainder filled in from reference TRBV9 and TRBJ1-5): DSGVTQTPKHLITATGQRVTLRCSPRSGDLSVYWYQQSLDQGLQFLIQYYNGEERAKGNILERFSAQQFPDLHSELNLSSLELGDSALYFCASGTGDLGQPQHFGDGTRLSIL.

This clonotype was counted at least ten times. V is TRBV20-1 and J is TRBJ2-7; no clear D. Germline V gene sequence: CDR1 DFQATT, CDR2 SNEGSKA (reference sequence). The V end lost 3 bases, the J end lost 3 bases, and 6 bases lay between the germline ends. The CDR3 extends over 11 amino acids. The CDR3 nucleotides read TGCAGTGCTAGCGACAACTACGAGCAGTACTTC. It is translated as CSASDNYEQYF.

The sample holds a few counts of this clonotype. The chain links TRBV6-6 to TRBJ1-1; weak D call: TRBD1 (5 bases). The germline gives CDR1 MNHNY, CDR2 SVGAGI (reference sequence). V lost 5 bases to trimming and J lost 6 bases, with 16 bases between them. The CDR3 has 14 amino acids. The CDR3 loop reads CASSQLAQGAEAFF. As DNA, the CDR3 is TGTGCCAGCAGTCAACTCGCCCAGGGCGCTGAAGCTTTCTTT.

This clonotype was counted at least ten times. The chain recombines TRBV2 with TRBJ2-5; D is unclear. Germline V gene lookup returns CDR1 SNHLY and CDR2 FYNNEI. The CDR3 is made up of 11 amino acids. Trimming removed 6 bases at V and 5 bases at J, with 7 bases between. The CDR3 coding sequence is TGTGCCAGCAGCCTAAGCGAGACCCAGTACTTC. Residues: CASSLSETQYF.

The chain employs TRBV6-1 and TRBJ1-1; D remains unclear. The CDR3 is 14 amino acids. Looked up from germline, CDR1 is MNHNS and CDR2 is SASEGT. Trimming took off 5 bases at V and 1 base at J, with 11 bases between the two ends. The CDR3 region is CASSLRRGNTEAFF. DNA of the CDR3: TGTGCCAGCAGTCTCAGACGGGGGAACACTGAAGCTTTCTTT.

This clonotype was observed a handful of times. This chain uses TRBV20-1 with TRBJ2-3; D might be TRBD2 (5 bases). CDR1 is DFQATT and CDR2 is SNEGSKA in the germline V gene (reference sequence). Deletions cut 3 bases from V and 1 base from J, with 11 bases between. The CDR3 totals 14 residues. The CDR3 spells CSARSGGGTDTQYF. The CDR3 nucleotides read TGCAGTGCTAGGTCTGGAGGTGGCACAGATACGCAGTATTTT.

This clonotype was counted ten times or more. This chain joins TRBV12-3 or TRBV12-4 and TRBJ2-2, with 7 bases lining up with TRBD2. The J segment lost 5 bases and the V segment lost 8 bases, leaving 5 bases of the junction unmatched. There are 13 residues in the CDR3. The CDR3 reads CASCLAATGELFF. CDR3 DNA: TGTGCCAGCTGTCTAGCGGCGACCGGGGAGCTGTTTTTT.

This clonotype was counted ten times or more. This chain connects TRBV15 to TRBJ2-3; D is undetermined. The CDR3 has 15 amino acids. Trimming took 3 bases from V and 3 from J, leaving 13 bases between them. Germline values: CDR1 LNHNV, CDR2 YYDKDF (reference sequence). This chain's CDR3 is CATSRSVGKTDTQYF. Written as DNA, the CDR3 is TGTGCCACCAGCAGGAGTGTAGGGAAAACAGATACGCAGTATTTT.

This clonotype has a count of ten or more. The chain uses TRBV28 and TRBJ2-5, with TRBD2 matching 9 bases. The germline gives CDR1 MDHEN, CDR2 SYDVKM. The CDR3 spans 15 residues. The ends lost 7 bases at V and 4 bases at J; junction bases unmatched: 10. CDR3 residues: CASMDSGRGGETQYF. In DNA, the CDR3 is TGTGCCAGCATGGATAGCGGGAGAGGTGGAGAGACCCAGTACTTC.

Only a few counts were recorded for this clonotype. This chain uses TRBV28 with TRBJ2-4, with D perhaps matching TRBD2 (5 bases). The CDR3 has 14 residues. V dropped 6 bases and J dropped 3 bases, with 12 bases sitting between them. Germline assignment: CDR1 MDHEN and CDR2 SYDVKM. CDR3 in amino acids: CASSTRGVKNIQYF. As DNA, the CDR3 is TGTGCCAGCAGCACCCGGGGAGTCAAAAACATTCAGTACTTC.

In this sample, this clonotype turned up many times. V gene TRBV29-1 combines with J gene TRBJ2-7, with unresolved D. The CDR3 loop spans 11 amino acids. The V end lost 4 bases, the J end lost 3 bases, and 7 bases lay between the germline ends. Germline CDR1 SQVTM, CDR2 ANQGSEA. The CDR3 DNA reads as TGCAGCGTTGTTCGGGTCTACGAGCAGTACGTC. Translation: CSVVRVYEQYV.

This clonotype was picked up many times. J is TRBJ2-2 and V is TRBV20-1; unclear D gene. This CDR3 has 13 residues. Germline V gene data show CDR1 as DFQATT and CDR2 as SNEGSKA (reference sequence). The V end lost 3 bases, the J end lost 1 base, and 6 bases lay between the germline ends. The CDR3 bases are TGCAGTGCTAGTCGACAGAACACCGGGGAGCTGTTTTTT. It yields the protein CSASRQNTGELFF.

The chain employs TRBV12-3 or TRBV12-4 and TRBJ2-1; 8 bases are a match to TRBD2. V lost 3 bases and J lost 6; bases outside the gene matches: 7. The CDR3 contains 15 residues. CDR3 DNA: TGTGCCAGCAGTTTTGTATCGGGGGGGCTCAATGAGCAGTTCTTC. This sequence encodes CASSFVSGGLNEQFF.

This clonotype was counted only a few times. Mismatch with germline at one junction end may stem from a read error. The chain links TRBV6-2 or TRBV6-3 to TRBJ1-5; D gene ambiguous. The CDR3 covers 13 residues. CDR1 MNHEY and CDR2 SVGEGT come from the germline V gene. The CDR3 DNA is TGTGCCAGCAGTTCACCGACGGGTCAGCCCCAGAATTTT. Translation: CASSSPTGQPQNF.

There are many counts of this clonotype. This chain links TRBV5-1 with TRBJ2-3; 11 positions match TRBD2. V shed 2 bases, J shed 4 bases, and the junction held 3 bases outside the gene matches. Germline CDR1 and CDR2: SGHRS and YFSETQ. The CDR3 loop spans 15 amino acids. The CDR3 is CASSFGLAGPDTQYF. The CDR3 coding sequence is TGCGCCAGCAGCTTTGGACTAGCGGGCCCAGATACGCAGTATTTT.

The rearrangement uses TRBV5-1 and TRBJ2-3; D perhaps matches TRBD2 (6 bases). CDR1 SGHRS and CDR2 YFSETQ come from the germline V gene. Trimming removed 4 bases at V and 4 bases at J, with 22 bases between. This CDR3 comprises 17 residues. The CDR3 bases are TGCGCCAGCAGCCCACTTTATTACGGGAGCGAGGCAGATACGCAGTATTTT. Its translation: CASSPLYYGSEADTQYF.

The sample holds many counts of this clonotype. The rearrangement links TRBV20-1 to TRBJ2-5; 7 bases align to TRBD2. Germline values: CDR1 DFQATT, CDR2 SNEGSKA (reference sequence). The CDR3 extends over 13 amino acids. J lost 5 bases, V lost 6 bases, and 9 bases had no gene match. The DNA for the CDR3 is TGCAGTGCGGACTCGCGGGAGACTGAGACCCAGTACTTC. Its translation: CSADSRETETQYF.

The chain couples TRBV18 to TRBJ2-3; tentative D call: TRBD2 (5 bases). CDR1 and CDR2 (germline): KGHSH, LQKENI. The CDR3 runs 15 residues. Trimming took off 5 bases at V and 0 bases at J, with 12 bases between the two ends. CDR3 sequence (DNA): TGTGCCAGCTCATTGGCGGACTCTAGCACAGATACGCAGTATTTT. It specifies CASSLADSSTDTQYF.

This clonotype is labeled medium-sized. The V gene is TRBV5-1, the J gene TRBJ2-2; D is unclear. The CDR3 covers 15 residues. Trimming removed 0 bases from V and 7 bases from J, with 13 bases in between. CDR1 and CDR2 (germline): SGHRS, YFSETQ. CDR3 in amino acids: CASSLEGRGIGELFF. The CDR3 DNA reads as TGCGCCAGCAGCTTGGAAGGACGAGGTATCGGGGAGCTGTTTTTT.

The sample holds many counts of this clonotype. This chain joins TRBV7-2 and TRBJ1-2, with D unresolved. Per germline, CDR1 SGHTA and CDR2 FQGNSA. This CDR3 region has 12 residues. Between the trimmed V and J ends, which lost 3 bases and 2 bases, there was a span of 4 bases. CDR3: CASSFQNYGYTF. CDR3 nucleotides: TGTGCCAGCAGCTTCCAGAACTATGGCTACACCTTC. Supplemented by reference TRBV7-2 and TRBJ1-2, the full variable domain reads GAGVSQSPSNKVTEKGKDVELRCDPISGHTALYWYRQSLGQGLEFLIYFQGNSAPDKSGLPSDRFSAERTGGSVSTLTIQRTQQEDSAVYLCASSFQNYGYTFGSGTRLTVV.

This clonotype was recorded a few times. The chain combines TRBV20-1 with TRBJ1-2; D remains unclear. CDR1 and CDR2 from the germline V gene are DFQATT and SNEGSKA (reference sequence). The CDR3 is made up of 13 amino acids. V lost 0 bases to trimming and J lost 5 bases, with 10 bases between them. The CDR3 sequence: CSARDSTAYGYTF. The CDR3, as DNA: TGCAGTGCTAGAGATTCAACAGCTTATGGCTACACCTTC.